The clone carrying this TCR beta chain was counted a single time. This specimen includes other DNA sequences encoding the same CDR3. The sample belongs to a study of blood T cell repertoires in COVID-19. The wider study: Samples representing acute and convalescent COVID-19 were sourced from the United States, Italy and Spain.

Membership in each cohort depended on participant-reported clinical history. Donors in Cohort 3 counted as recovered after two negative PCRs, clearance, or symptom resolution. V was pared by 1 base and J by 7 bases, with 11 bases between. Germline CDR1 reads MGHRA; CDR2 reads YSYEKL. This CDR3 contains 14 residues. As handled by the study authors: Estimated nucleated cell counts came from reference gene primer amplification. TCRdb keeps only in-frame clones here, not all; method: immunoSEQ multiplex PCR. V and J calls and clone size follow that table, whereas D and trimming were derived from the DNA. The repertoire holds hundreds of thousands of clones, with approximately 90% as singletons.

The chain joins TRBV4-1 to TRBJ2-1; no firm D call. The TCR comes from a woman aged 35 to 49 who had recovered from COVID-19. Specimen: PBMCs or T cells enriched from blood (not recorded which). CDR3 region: CASSQGGSYNEQFF. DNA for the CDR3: TGCGCCAGCAGCCAAGGAGGCAGCTATAATGAGCAGTTCTTC.